This TCR beta chain was found in a study of quantifying T cell responses using KT2 cells. Study summary: RNA was reverse transcribed with TCR alpha and beta constant-region primers.

The V gene's germline CDR1 is SEHNR and CDR2 FQNEAQ (reference sequence). The CDR3 is made up of 15 amino acids. V lost 3 bases to trimming and J lost 3 bases, with 11 bases between them. The cDNA 3' end received a ligated oligonucleotide with a UMI. An equimolar mix of RC1.1 and RC1.2 primed the beta chain across TRBC1 and TRBC2. TCRdb reanalysed the UMI-ligation and nested PCR reads using MiXCR and keeps one entry per CDR3 protein. The repertoire holds fewer than 60,000 distinct CDR3 sequences, with about 9.9% as singletons. This clonotype occurred a few times. Sequencing was performed on PBMCs spiked with cells of the T cell clone KT2. The chain employs TRBV7-9 and TRBJ1-4; a possible D gene is TRBD1 (5 bases). This clonotype was obtained from a human donor. The CDR3 loop is CASSFLDNPNEKLFF. In DNA, the CDR3 is TGTGCCAGCAGCTTCTTGGACAACCCTAATGAAAAACTGTTTTTT.